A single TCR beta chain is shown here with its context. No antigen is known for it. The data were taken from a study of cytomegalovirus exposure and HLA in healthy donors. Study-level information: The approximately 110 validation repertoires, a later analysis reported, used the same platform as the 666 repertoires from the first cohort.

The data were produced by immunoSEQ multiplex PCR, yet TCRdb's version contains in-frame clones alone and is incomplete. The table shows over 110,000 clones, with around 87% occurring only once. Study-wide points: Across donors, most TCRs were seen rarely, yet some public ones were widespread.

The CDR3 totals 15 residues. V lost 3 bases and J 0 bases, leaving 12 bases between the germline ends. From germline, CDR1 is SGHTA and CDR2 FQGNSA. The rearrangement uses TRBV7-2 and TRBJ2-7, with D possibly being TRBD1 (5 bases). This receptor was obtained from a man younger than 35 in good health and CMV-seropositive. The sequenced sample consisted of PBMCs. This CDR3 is CASSFSRVSSYEQYF. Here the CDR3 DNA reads TGTGCCAGCAGCTTTTCCAGGGTGAGCTCCTACGAGCAGTACTTC.